The clone carrying this T cell receptor beta chain was seen a few times. These data are taken from a study of patients and donors after allogeneic stem cell transplantation. Trimming removed 2 bases from V and 0 bases from J; junction bases left unmatched: 3. The germline V gene encodes CDR1 MNHEY and CDR2 SVGEGT. The length of the CDR3 is 15 residues. TCRdb re-called the RT-PCR reads with MiXCR, one entry per CDR3 protein. The table records about 960,000 distinct CDR3 sequences, around 17% of them present only once. The sequencing sample was made of blood, either unsorted or a sorted T cell fraction (not recorded which). This chain links TRBV6-2 or TRBV6-3 with TRBJ1-1; 7 positions match TRBD1. The TCR sequence derives from a human donor who was either an allogeneic HSCT recipient or a stem cell or donor lymphocyte infusion donor (not recorded which). It is not recorded whose cells these are; they may come from a transplant donor. CDR3 DNA sequence: TGTGCCAGCAGTTACGAAGGGGGCATGAACACTGAAGCTTTCTTT. It translates to CASSYEGGMNTEAFF.